One sample yielded the 7 T cell receptor beta chains listed below, sequenced in a study of cytomegalovirus exposure and HLA in healthy donors. Repertoires were generated with immunoSEQ multiplex PCR, while TCRdb's copy carries only in-frame clones and drops some. The sample comprises 120,000 to 150,000 clones, roughly 86% of which are singletons, and 3.5% to 5.5% rests with the top ten. Material: PBMCs. The receptors were sampled from a young man in good health and CMV-seropositive.

The CDR3 region has the DNA TGTGCCAGCAGCTCAGAAACTGAGGGGGACACCGGGGAGCTGTTTTTT. Its protein product is CASSSETEGDTGELFF. The chain recombines TRBV13 with TRBJ2-2; tentative D call: TRBD1 (6 bases). Germline V lookup: CDR1 PRHDT, CDR2 FYEKMQ (reference sequence). The V end lost 4 bases, the J end lost 3 bases, and 15 bases lay between the germline ends. This CDR3 region has 16 residues.

This clone was seen once. The chain combines TRBV4-1 with TRBJ2-7; 9 bases align to TRBD1. Germline CDR1 reads MGHRA; CDR2 reads YSYEKL. V was pared by 4 bases and J by 4 bases, with 14 bases of the junction left unmatched. There are 17 residues in the CDR3. The CDR3 DNA sequence: TGCGCCAGCAGCCCCCGACAGGGGGGTTTGGGGGGTTACGAGCAGTACTTC. Protein product: CASSPRQGGLGGYEQYF.

Written as DNA, the CDR3 is TGTGCCAGCAGCCTGACTAGCGGGGTAAATGAGCAGTTCTTC. This gives the protein CASSLTSGVNEQFF. The rearrangement uses TRBV5-6 and TRBJ2-1, with 11 bases matching TRBD2. V lost 4 bases to trimming and J lost 7 bases; unmatched junction nucleotides: 4. The CDR3 sequence is 14 residues long. Per the germline V gene, CDR1 is SGHDT and CDR2 is YYEEEE.

The chain has TRBV6-4 and TRBJ1-2, with 8 bases that match TRBD1. Germline V gene sequence: CDR1 MRHNA, CDR2 SNTAGT. The CDR3 extends over 14 amino acids. After removal of 8 bases from V and 8 bases from J, the junction contained 13 bases not matched to a gene. The CDR3 here is CASSIGTGMSGYTF. For the CDR3, the DNA is TGTGCCAGCTCGATAGGGACAGGAATGAGCGGCTACACCTTC.

The V gene is TRBV6-5, the J gene TRBJ1-1, with a weak D call TRBD1 (6 bases). Germline assignment: CDR1 MNHEY and CDR2 SVGAGI. This CDR3 has 14 residues. V lost 4 bases and J 4 bases, leaving 13 bases between the germline ends. DNA for the CDR3: TGTGCCAGCAGTTTAGCCAGGGGATCCACTGAAGCTTTCTTT. The encoded protein is CASSLARGSTEAFF.

The V call is TRBV7-9, the J call TRBJ1-1; D gene unclear. From germline, CDR1 is SEHNR and CDR2 FQNEAQ (reference sequence). The CDR3 is 12 amino acids. Trimming removed 5 bases from V and 3 bases from J, with 7 bases in between. The CDR3 region is CASSHSDTEAFF. Here the CDR3 DNA reads TGTGCCAGCAGCCATAGCGACACTGAAGCTTTCTTT. The full variable domain, in which reference TRBV7-9 and TRBJ1-1 provide the parts outside the CDR3, is DTGVSQNPRHKITKRGQNVTFRCDPISEHNRLYWYRQTLGQGPEFLTYFQNEAQLEKSRLLSDRFSAERPKGSFSTLEIQRTEQGDSAMYLCASSHSDTEAFFGQGTRLTVV.

This sequence joins TRBV28 and TRBJ1-5; TRBD1 matches 8 bases. Looked up from germline, CDR1 is MDHEN and CDR2 is SYDVKM. CDR3 length: 14 amino acids. After removal of 6 bases from V and 7 bases from J, the junction contained 8 bases not matched to a gene. CDR3: CASSPAGGWQPQHF. CDR3 DNA: TGTGCCAGCAGCCCCGCAGGGGGCTGGCAGCCCCAGCATTTT.